This entry concerns a single T cell receptor (beta chain). Its matching antigen is unknown. These data are taken from a study of T cell responses to AZD1222 COVID-19 vaccine. Broader study findings: When two AZD1222 doses had been given, Spike-specific TCR breadth and depth rose. Most donors were white British and more were female, and clonal diversity was possibly underestimated. Repertoire samples came only from after the peak T cell response.

Produced via immunoSEQ multiplex PCR; TCRdb's table is partial and in-frame only. Here the sample spans about 78,000 clones, around 90% being singletons. The TCR was taken from an adult in good health. This specimen was peripheral blood, taken on day 0 of AZD1222 vaccination.

DNA of the CDR3: TGTGCCGGACCCGACCTCCGGCATTTT. This gives the protein CAGPDLRHF. This chain joins TRBV12-2 and TRBJ1-5. TRBV12-2 is annotated as a pseudogene. There are 9 residues in the CDR3.